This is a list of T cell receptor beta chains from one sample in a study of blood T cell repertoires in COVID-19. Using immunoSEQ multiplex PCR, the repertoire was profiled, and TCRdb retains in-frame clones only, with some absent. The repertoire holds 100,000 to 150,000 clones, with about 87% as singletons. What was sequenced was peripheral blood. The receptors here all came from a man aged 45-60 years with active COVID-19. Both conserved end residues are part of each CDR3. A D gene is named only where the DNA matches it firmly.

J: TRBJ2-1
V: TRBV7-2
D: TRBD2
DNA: TGTGCCAGCAGCCCCCCGCCAAGCGGGGGAGAGCTTGAGCAGTTCTTC
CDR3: CASSPPPSGGELEQFF

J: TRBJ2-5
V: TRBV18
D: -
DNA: TGTGCCAGCTCACCTTCGGGGAACCAAGAGACCCAGTACTTC
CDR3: CASSPSGNQETQYF

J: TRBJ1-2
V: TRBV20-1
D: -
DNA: TGCAGTGCTAGTTTGGGGACTCGTACGGGTTATGGCTACACCTTC
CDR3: CSASLGTRTGYGYTF

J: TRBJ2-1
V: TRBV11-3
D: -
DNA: TGTGCCAGCAGCATCAATACATTATCCAACCCCTCCTACAATGAGCAGTTCTTC
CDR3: CASSINTLSNPSYNEQFF

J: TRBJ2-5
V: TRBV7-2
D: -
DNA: TGTGCCAGCAGCCCTACTACGGGCCAGGGGACCCAGTACTTC
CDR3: CASSPTTGQGTQYF

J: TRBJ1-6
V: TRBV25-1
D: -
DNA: TGTGCCAGCAGGGACACCTCTTATAATTCACCCCTCCACTTT
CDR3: CASRDTSYNSPLHF

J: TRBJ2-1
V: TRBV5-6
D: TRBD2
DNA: TGTGCCAGCAGCTTACTAGCGGGTGAGCAGTTCTTC
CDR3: CASSLLAGEQFF

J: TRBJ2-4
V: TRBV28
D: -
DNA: TGTGCCAGCAGTTTACCGGTCCGGCGGGGAAGCCTAGGCATTCAGTACTTC
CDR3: CASSLPVRRGSLGIQYF

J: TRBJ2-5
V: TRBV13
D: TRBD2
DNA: TGTGCCAGCAGCCAGTCGGCTAGCGGGATTCAGGAGACCCAGTACTTC
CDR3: CASSQSASGIQETQYF

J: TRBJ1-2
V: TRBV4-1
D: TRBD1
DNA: TGCGCCAGCAGCCAAGATACAGGGGCAAGCGGCTACACCTTC
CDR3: CASSQDTGASGYTF

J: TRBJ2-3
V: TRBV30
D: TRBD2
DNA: TGTGCCTGGAGTGTACCAAGCGGGGGGGGGACAGATACGCAGTATTTT
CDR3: CAWSVPSGGGTDTQYF

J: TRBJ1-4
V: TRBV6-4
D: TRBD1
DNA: TGTGCCAGCAGGAGCGACAGGGTAAGTGAAAAACTGTTTTTT
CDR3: CASRSDRVSEKLFF

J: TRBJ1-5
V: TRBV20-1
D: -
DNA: TGCAGTGCCAGTCTCGGGGCGGGGAACAATCAGCCCCAGCATTTT
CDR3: CSASLGAGNNQPQHF

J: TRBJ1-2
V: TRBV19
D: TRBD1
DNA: TGTGCCAGTATGCCCGTCGACAGGGACTATGGCTACACCTTC
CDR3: CASMPVDRDYGYTF

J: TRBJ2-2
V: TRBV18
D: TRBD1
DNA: TGTGCCAGCTCACGGACAGGGGGCAGGTTGGCCGGGGAGCTGTTTTTT
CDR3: CASSRTGGRLAGELFF